Listed here is a single TCR beta chain. Its antigen remains unknown. Method: immunoSEQ multiplex PCR; TCRdb's copy keeps in-frame clones and lacks some. The data contain about 770,000 clones, roughly two thirds of them singletons. This specimen comes from a study of shared clonotypes between healthy human individuals. The germline CDR1 and CDR2 sequences are PRHDT and FYEKMQ (reference sequence). V was clipped by 0 bases and J by 7 bases, with 10 bases between them. This CDR3 has 14 residues. Overall study results and limits: Non-shared clonotypes had lower generation probabilities than those shared by all four donors.

The rearrangement uses TRBV13 and TRBJ1-5; D call uncertain. Sequencing used memory CD4+ T cells sorted from blood. Subset here: CD45RA-negative fraction. The receptor was isolated from a woman aged 30 to 39 in good health. CDR3 sequence reads: CASSLGPHGQPQHF. CDR3 bases: TGTGCCAGCAGCTTAGGGCCGCATGGGCAGCCCCAGCATTTT.